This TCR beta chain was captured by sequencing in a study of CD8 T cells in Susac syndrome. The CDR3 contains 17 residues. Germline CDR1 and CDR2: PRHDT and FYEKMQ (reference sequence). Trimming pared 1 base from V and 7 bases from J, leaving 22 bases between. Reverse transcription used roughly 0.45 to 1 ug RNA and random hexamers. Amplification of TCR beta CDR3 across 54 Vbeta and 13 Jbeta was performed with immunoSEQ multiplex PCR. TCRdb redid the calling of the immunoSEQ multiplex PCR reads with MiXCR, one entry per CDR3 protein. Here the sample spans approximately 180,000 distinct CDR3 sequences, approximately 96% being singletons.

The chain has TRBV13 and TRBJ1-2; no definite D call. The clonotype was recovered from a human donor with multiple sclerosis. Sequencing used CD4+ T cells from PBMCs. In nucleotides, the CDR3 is TGTGCCAGCAGCTTAGAATCGTCGGGTAGTGGAGGGAGTGGCTACACCTTC. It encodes CASSLESSGSGGSGYTF.